This TCR beta chain was sequenced during a study of blood T cell repertoires in COVID-19. Categorization into cohorts depended on clinical history that participants reported. Germline lookup yields CDR1 KGHSH and CDR2 LQKENI. The length of the CDR3 is 14 residues. V lost 0 bases and J 7 bases, leaving 7 bases between the germline ends. Method: immunoSEQ multiplex PCR; TCRdb's copy keeps in-frame clones and lacks some. The table shows about 260,000 clones, with about 81% occurring only once. The sequence was obtained from a man aged 30 to 39 with acute COVID-19. The V and J genes are TRBV18 and TRBJ1-6; D is unresolved. Sequencing used PBMCs or T cells enriched from blood (not recorded which). CDR3 amino acids: CASSPPVGNSPLHF. In nucleotides, the CDR3 is TGTGCCAGCTCACCACCGGTTGGCAATTCACCCCTCCACTTT.